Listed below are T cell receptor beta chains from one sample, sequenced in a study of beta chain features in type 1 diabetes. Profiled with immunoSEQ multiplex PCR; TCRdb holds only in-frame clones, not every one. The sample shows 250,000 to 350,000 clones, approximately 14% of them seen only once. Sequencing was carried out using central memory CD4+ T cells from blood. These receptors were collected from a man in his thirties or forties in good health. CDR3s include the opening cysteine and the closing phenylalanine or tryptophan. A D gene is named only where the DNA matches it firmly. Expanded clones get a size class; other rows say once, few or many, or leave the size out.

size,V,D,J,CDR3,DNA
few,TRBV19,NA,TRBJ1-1,CASSIRGGNTEAFF,TGTGCCAGTAGTATACGTGGGGGGAACACTGAAGCTTTCTTT
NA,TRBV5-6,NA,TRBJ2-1,CASSLAGVSYNEQFF,TGTGCCAGCAGCTTGGCGGGGGTCTCCTACAATGAGCAGTTCTTC
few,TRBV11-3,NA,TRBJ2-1,CASSPLRGTYNEQFF,TGTGCCAGCAGCCCCCTCAGGGGTACTTACAATGAGCAGTTCTTC
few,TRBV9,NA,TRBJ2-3,CASSSTALVQDTQYF,TGTGCCAGCAGCTCTACAGCACTAGTTCAAGATACGCAGTATTTT
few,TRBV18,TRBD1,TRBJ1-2,CASSPTGQESYGYTF,TGTGCCAGCTCACCAACCGGACAGGAAAGCTATGGCTACACCTTC
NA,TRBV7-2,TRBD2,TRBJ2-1,CASSLSPSSGSSYNEQFF,TGTGCCAGCAGCTTATCGCCCTCTAGCGGAAGCTCCTACAATGAGCAGTTCTTC
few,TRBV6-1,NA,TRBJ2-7,CASSGQSYEQYF,TGTGCCAGCAGCGGACAATCCTACGAGCAGTACTTC
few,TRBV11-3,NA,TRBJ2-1,CASSTDWYNEQFF,TGTGCCAGCAGCACGGACTGGTACAATGAGCAGTTCTTC
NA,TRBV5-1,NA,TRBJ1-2,CASSQAATDYGYTF,TGCGCCAGCAGCCAAGCGGCGACGGACTATGGCTACACCTTC
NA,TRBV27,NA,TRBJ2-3,CASRNRDGSSTDTQYF,TGTGCCAGCAGAAATCGGGACGGCTCGAGCACAGATACGCAGTATTTT
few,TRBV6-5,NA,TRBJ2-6,CASSYPRPNVLTF,TGTGCCAGCAGTTATCCAAGGCCCAACGTCCTGACTTTC
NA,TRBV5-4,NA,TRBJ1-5,CASSLGGVNSNQPQHF,TGTGCCAGCAGCTTGGGTGGCGTTAATAGCAATCAGCCCCAGCATTTT
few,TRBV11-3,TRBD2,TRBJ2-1,CASSLYGTSGRGSNEQFF,TGTGCCAGCAGCTTATACGGGACTAGCGGGCGGGGCTCCAATGAGCAGTTCTTC
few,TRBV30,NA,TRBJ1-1,CAWSHLGQMNTEAFF,TGTGCCTGGAGTCATTTAGGGCAGATGAACACTGAAGCTTTCTTT